This T cell receptor beta chain stems from a study of blood T cells in healthy people across ages. Study results and caveats: Not knowing donor CMV status may have confounded expanded clonotype changes. Naive CD4+ cells and diversity were both higher in long-lived donors than in aged donors.

Together with a sample-barcoded 5' primer, a J-beta primer mix was included in a second PCR lasting roughly 6 to 12 cycles. MiXCR, applied by TCRdb to the 5' RACE reads, yields one record per CDR3 protein. In the table there are roughly 2 million distinct CDR3 sequences, about 50% of which are singletons. CDR3 length equals 13 residues. The V end lost 5 bases, the J end lost 7 bases, and 14 bases lay between the germline ends. This clonotype showed up just a few times. Antigen unknown. The chain recombines TRBV12-3 or TRBV12-4 with TRBJ2-5, with TRBD1 as a possible D gene (5 bases). Sequenced material: blood. This sequence originates from a woman aged 35 to 49 in good health. The DNA for the CDR3 is TGTGCCAGCAGTGCGGACACCCGAGGGACCCAGTACTTC. Its protein product is CASSADTRGTQYF.